The 3 T cell receptor beta chains presented below share a single source sample, sequenced in a study of Ad26.COV2.S vaccination and SARS-CoV-2 variants. As for treatment: roughly 20 received Ad26.COV2.S at low or high dose, single or two shots; 5 received placebo; per-sample allocation not given. Sample collection was performed on day 63 after the first vaccine or placebo injection. Method: immunoSEQ multiplex PCR; TCRdb's copy keeps in-frame clones and lacks some. The sample lists around 420,000 clones; around 89% were seen once. This sample comprised peripheral blood, obtained in a trial of Ad26.COV2.S vaccine versus placebo. All receptors derive from a person aged 18-60 years who received the Ad26.COV2.S COVID-19 vaccine or a placebo.

The genes are TRBV24-1 and TRBJ2-2; the match to TRBD2 covers 13 bases. From germline, CDR1 is KGHDR and CDR2 SFDVKD. Trimming took 2 bases from V and 7 from J; bases not matched to a gene: 12. The length of the CDR3 is 19 residues. CDR3 in amino acids: CATSDYTPTSGGRIGELFF. The CDR3 DNA sequence: TGTGCCACCAGTGATTACACGCCGACTAGCGGGGGGAGAATCGGGGAGCTGTTTTTT.

The V call is TRBV30, the J call TRBJ2-5; D may be TRBD1 (7 bases). The CDR3 length is 13 residues. Trimming pared 8 bases from V and 5 bases from J, leaving 18 bases between. In germline, CDR1 is GTSNPN, CDR2 SVGIG (reference sequence). The CDR3 DNA is TGTGCCCTCCAGGAGGCAGGGGGGGAGACCCAGTACTTC. This encodes CALQEAGGETQYF.

The rearrangement joins TRBV28 to TRBJ2-2, with D perhaps matching TRBD2 (5 bases). In germline, CDR1 is MDHEN, CDR2 SYDVKM. The CDR3 is made up of 16 amino acids. Trimming cost V 1 base and J 1 base, with 10 bases left between them. The CDR3 sequence is CASSLSEAGNTGELFF. The DNA of the CDR3 is TGTGCCAGCAGTTTATCGGAGGCAGGGAACACCGGGGAGCTGTTTTTT.